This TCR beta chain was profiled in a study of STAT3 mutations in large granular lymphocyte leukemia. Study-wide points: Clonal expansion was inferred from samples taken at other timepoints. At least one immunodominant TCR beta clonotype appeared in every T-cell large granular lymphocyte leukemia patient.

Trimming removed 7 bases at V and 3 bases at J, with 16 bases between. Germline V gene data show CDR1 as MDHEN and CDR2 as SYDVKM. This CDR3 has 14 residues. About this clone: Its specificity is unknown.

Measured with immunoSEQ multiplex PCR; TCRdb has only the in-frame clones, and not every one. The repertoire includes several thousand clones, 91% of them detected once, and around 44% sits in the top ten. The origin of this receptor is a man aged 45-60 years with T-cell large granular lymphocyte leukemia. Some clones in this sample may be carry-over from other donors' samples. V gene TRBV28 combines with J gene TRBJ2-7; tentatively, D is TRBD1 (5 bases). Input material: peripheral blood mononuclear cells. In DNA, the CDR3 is TGTGCCAGCATAGGGGCTGCCGCCTACTACGAGCAGTACTTC. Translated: CASIGAAAYYEQYF.